This T cell receptor (beta chain) was sequenced in a study of blood T cell repertoires in COVID-19 (dated by TCRdb to the early 2020s). Study-level background: The collaborator samples originated in the United States, Italy and Spain and spanned the acute and convalescent phases of COVID-19. The repertoires were made available in a free public database intended to serve as a resource for research on the immune response to SARS-CoV-2. The prospective study material was composed of cDNA or gDNA derived from T cells, B-cell-depleted T cells, or PBMCs. Where available, HLA class I and class II types were obtained from metadata supplied by the sample provider rather than from assay-based typing. Samples were obtained from the ongoing ImmuneRACE study (first 160 participants) and from 1,000 to 1,500 subjects provided by 6 global collaborators. Nearly every sample came with metadata listing a de-identified subject ID, COVID-19 status, age in years and sex. Deeply sampled blood TCRbeta repertoires from subjects exposed to, actively infected with, or recovered from COVID-19 were included in the dataset.

On this clone itself: Its recognized antigen is unknown. The record has no base qualities; no much larger clone is one base away.

TCRbeta CDR3 regions were amplified from genomic DNA by means of the immunoSEQ Assay, a bias-controlled multiplex PCR. The original methods were these. Nucleated cell counts per sample were estimated from amplification of reference gene primers within the assay. To quantify the absolute abundance of each unique TCRbeta CDR3 rearrangement, sequence reads were collapsed and filtered. For each sample, productive Simpson clonality was calculated by taking the square root of Simpson's diversity index across productive rearrangements. What TCRdb holds here is the immuneACCESS table cut down to in-frame rearrangements. Part of the clones is not present; checked against another copy, under half of the missing clones reflect an unresolved V gene, and the others are unexplained. For V, J and clone size, that table is used; D and trimming come from the DNA. This sample comprises tens of thousands of clones, about 82% of them detected only once. The top ten hold 9.5% to 15% of the sample.

Paper-wide results and their limitations: How much clinical and demographic metadata was included differed by source and by participant, and the metadata was provided uncurated.

V ends up 1 base short and J 6 bases short, with an unmatched junction base count of 10. The CDR1 and CDR2 encoded by the germline V gene are SGHTA and FQGTGA. The CDR3 starts with the cysteine, ends with the phenylalanine, and has 17 residues. Left in the record is the CDR3 DNA by itself, 51 bases read in frame from the first base. The collaborating institutions used their own protocols to collect whole blood in K2EDTA tubes. Collaborator samples were shipped for TCRbeta analysis as frozen whole blood, isolated PBMCs, or DNA extracted from either sample type. The chain uses TRBV7-3 and TRBJ2-1, with 9 middle bases fitting TRBD2. This clonotype originated in a human donor in a cohort sampled during active COVID-19. The sequenced sample was peripheral blood. The CDR3 protein sequence reads: CASSLNGETSGSNEQFF. The DNA reads as follows: TGTGCCAGCAGCTTAAATGGAGAGACTAGCGGATCCAATGAGCAGTTCTTC.